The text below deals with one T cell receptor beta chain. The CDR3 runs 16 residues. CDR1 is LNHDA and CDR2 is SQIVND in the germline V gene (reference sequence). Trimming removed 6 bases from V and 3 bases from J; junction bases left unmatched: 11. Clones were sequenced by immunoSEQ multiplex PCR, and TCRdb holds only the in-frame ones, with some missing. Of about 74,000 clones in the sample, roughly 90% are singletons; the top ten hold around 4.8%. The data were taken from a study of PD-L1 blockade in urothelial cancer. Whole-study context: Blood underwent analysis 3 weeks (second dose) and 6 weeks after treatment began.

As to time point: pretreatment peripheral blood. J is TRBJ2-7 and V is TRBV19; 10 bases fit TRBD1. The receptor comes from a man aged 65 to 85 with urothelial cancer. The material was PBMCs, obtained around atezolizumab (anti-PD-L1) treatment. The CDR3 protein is CASSPPGGQGIYEQYF. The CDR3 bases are TGTGCCAGTAGCCCTCCGGGGGGACAGGGGATCTACGAGCAGTACTTC.